This TCR beta chain was recovered during a study of OX40 agonist ivuxolimab in advanced cancers. Assay used: immunoSEQ multiplex PCR; TCRdb lists only in-frame clones, some missing. The sample consists of tens of thousands of clones, around 85% of them appearing once. On this clone: The antigen remains unidentified.

General study points: In a subset of nonresponders, normalized T-cell clonal expansion was also low. Not determined was the antigen specificity of the expanded peripheral T cells.

The clonotype was recovered from an adult with an advanced solid tumor such as melanoma, head and neck, liver or kidney cancer. Specimen: CD4+ or CD8+ T cells sorted from blood, collected in a trial of the OX40 agonist ivuxolimab.

The CDR3 nucleotides are TGTGCCAGCAGTTACTCCGGGACAGCAGTCTACGAGCAGTACTTC. Protein sequence: CASSYSGTAVYEQYF. This chain uses TRBV6-6 with TRBJ2-7; the match to TRBD1 covers 7 bases. This CDR3 comprises 15 residues. The V gene end was trimmed by 0 bases and the J gene end by 3 bases; junction bases not matched to a gene: 5. Germline-derived CDR1 and CDR2 are MNHNY and SVGAGI (reference sequence).